This T cell receptor beta chain stems from a study of OX40 agonist ivuxolimab in advanced cancers. About the research overall: Patients received intravenous ivuxolimab every 2 weeks at 0.01 to 10 mg/kg.

Produced via immunoSEQ multiplex PCR; TCRdb's table is partial and in-frame only. The repertoire has more than 80,000 clones, nearly 90% of them found once; the top ten carry 0.65% to 0.9%. About this clone itself: The antigen is undetermined.

Regarding the study as a whole: The study did not work out the antigen specificity of the expanded peripheral T cells.

Germline-derived CDR1 and CDR2 are SGHRS and YFSETQ. There are 17 residues in the CDR3. The V and J ends lost 4 bases and 4 bases, in that order; junction bases with no gene match: 12. This material consisted of CD4+ or CD8+ T cells sorted from blood, taken in a trial of the OX40 agonist ivuxolimab. The V and J genes are TRBV5-1 and TRBJ1-5; 9 positions match TRBD1. The sequence was obtained from an adult with an advanced solid tumor such as melanoma, head and neck, liver or kidney cancer. The chain's CDR3 is CASSPGTGLNSNQPQHF. As DNA, the CDR3 is TGCGCCAGCAGCCCCGGGACAGGGTTAAATAGTAATCAGCCCCAGCATTTT.